Shown below are 17 T cell receptor beta chains from a single sample sequenced in a study of response to subunit inactivated influenza vaccine. TCRdb re-called the RT-PCR reads with MiXCR, one entry per CDR3 protein. The sample has 800,000 or so distinct CDR3 sequences; around 20% are singletons. The input for sequencing was PBMCs from blood, taken more than 4 days after vaccination. Receptor source: a man aged 45-65 years who received an inactivated influenza vaccine.

V usage is TRBV7-9 and J usage is TRBJ2-1, with 12 bases identical to TRBD2. Losses at the gene ends were 2 bases for V and 15 bases for J; bases not matched to a gene: 5. The CDR3 has 13 residues. The germline V gene has CDR1 SEHNR and CDR2 FQNEAQ (reference sequence). The CDR3 region has the DNA TGTGCCAGCAGCTTAAGCCTAGCGGGAGGGCCGTTCTTC. This translates into CASSLSLAGGPFF.

This clonotype was observed a few times. The rearrangement joins TRBV7-9 to TRBJ1-2; D gene unclear. V lost 5 bases and J 5 bases, leaving 15 bases between the germline ends. CDR3 size: 14 residues. Looked up from germline, CDR1 is SEHNR and CDR2 is FQNEAQ (reference sequence). CDR3 residues: CASSLIDEGYGYTF. The CDR3 DNA reads as TGTGCCAGCAGCCTAATAGATGAGGGATATGGCTACACCTTC.

The chain combines TRBV19 with TRBJ2-5; D not resolved. Germline loops: CDR1 LNHDA, CDR2 SQIVND (reference sequence). The CDR3 has 12 residues. Trimming removed 1 base from V and 3 bases from J, with 3 bases in between. DNA of the CDR3: TGTGCCAGTAGTATAGGGGAAGAGACCCAGTACTTC. It is translated as CASSIGEETQYF.

The chain combines TRBV7-2 with TRBJ2-7; possibly TRBD1 for D (6 bases). Trimming cost V 6 bases and J 1 base, with 13 bases left between them. Per the germline V gene, CDR1 is SGHTA and CDR2 is FQGNSA. This CDR3 comprises 14 residues. The CDR3 sequence is CASSYYRESYEQYF. The CDR3 DNA is TGTGCCAGCAGTTATTACAGGGAGTCCTACGAGCAGTACTTC.

The chain is built from TRBV29-1 and TRBJ1-2; D might be TRBD1 (6 bases). The CDR3 has 14 residues. CDR1 SQVTM and CDR2 ANQGSEA come from the germline V gene. Between the trimmed V and J ends, which lost 5 bases and 6 bases, there was a span of 19 bases. For the CDR3, the DNA is TGCAGCGTTAAAGGGGGGCGGCAGAGCGATGGCTACACCTTC. Protein sequence: CSVKGGRQSDGYTF. Full variable domain (rest looked up from reference TRBV29-1 and TRBJ1-2): SAVISQKPSRDICQRGTSLTIQCQVDSQVTMMFWYRQQPGQSLTLIATANQGSEATYESGFVIDKFPISRPNLTFSTLTVSNMSPEDSSIYLCSVKGGRQSDGYTFGSGTRLTVV.

This clonotype was picked up a small number of times. V usage is TRBV28 and J usage is TRBJ2-1; D not certain. Germline V CDR1 and CDR2: MDHEN, SYDVKM. V was clipped by 6 bases and J by 0 bases, with 9 bases between them. This CDR3 has 14 residues. The CDR3 DNA follows: TGTGCCAGCAGAACAGCGAGCTCCTACAATGAGCAGTTCTTC. Translated: CASRTASSYNEQFF. The variable domain in full, completed from reference TRBV28 and TRBJ2-1, reads DVKVTQSSRYLVKRTGEKVFLECVQDMDHENMFWYRQDPGLGLRLIYFSYDVKMKEKGDIPEGYSVSREKKERFSLILESASTNQTSMYLCASRTASSYNEQFFGPGTRLTVL.

This clonotype has a handful of counts. This chain links TRBV20-1 with TRBJ2-4; possible D gene TRBD1, 6 bases. V dropped 3 bases and J dropped 5 bases, with 8 bases sitting between them. Germline V gene sequence: CDR1 DFQATT, CDR2 SNEGSKA (reference sequence). The length of the CDR3 is 12 residues. The CDR3: CSARQGQNIQYF. CDR3 nucleotides: TGCAGTGCTAGGCAGGGGCAAAACATTCAGTACTTC.

The CDR3 coding sequence is TGTGCCAGCAGTGAAGTCTTGGTACGGGGACGCCAAGATTACGAGCAGTACTTC. It specifies CASSEVLVRGRQDYEQYF. The chain employs TRBV2 and TRBJ2-7; D tentatively reads TRBD1 or TRBD2 (5 bases each). V was trimmed by 1 base and J by 4 bases, leaving 23 bases between them. The CDR3 covers 18 residues. Germline-derived CDR1 and CDR2 are SNHLY and FYNNEI.

This clonotype has ten or more counts. The chain combines TRBV29-1 with TRBJ2-7; possible D gene TRBD1, 5 bases. Looked up from germline, CDR1 is SQVTM and CDR2 is ANQGSEA. With 4 bases removed from V and 0 bases from J, the gap between germline ends came to 10 bases. The CDR3 is made up of 13 amino acids. CDR3 residues: CSVGLTDSYEQYF. In DNA form, the CDR3 reads TGCAGCGTTGGGTTGACAGACTCCTACGAGCAGTACTTC.

J is TRBJ2-1 and V is TRBV9; 7 nucleotides align to TRBD2. Losses at the gene ends were 4 bases for V and 0 bases for J; bases not matched to a gene: 7. There are 16 residues in the CDR3. Germline V lookup: CDR1 SGDLS, CDR2 YYNGEE. The CDR3 reads CASSPIGRASYNEQFF. CDR3 sequence (DNA): TGTGCCAGCAGCCCCATTGGGAGGGCCTCCTACAATGAGCAGTTCTTC. Looking up the rest from reference TRBV9 and TRBJ2-1 gives the full variable domain: DSGVTQTPKHLITATGQRVTLRCSPRSGDLSVYWYQQSLDQGLQFLIQYYNGEERAKGNILERFSAQQFPDLHSELNLSSLELGDSALYFCASSPIGRASYNEQFFGPGTRLTVL.

This clonotype was detected a few times. The chain recombines TRBV28 with TRBJ2-5; the match to TRBD2 covers 11 bases. Germline CDR1 reads MDHEN; CDR2 reads SYDVKM. CDR3 length: 14 residues. Trimming removed 5 bases from V and 5 bases from J; junction bases left unmatched: 4. The CDR3 DNA reads as TGTGCCAGCAGTGGGACTAGCGGAGGCGAGACCCAGTACTTC. This sequence encodes CASSGTSGGETQYF.

This clonotype was seen a few times. V gene TRBV4-3 combines with J gene TRBJ1-6; perhaps TRBD1 as D (5 bases). This CDR3 has 15 amino acids. CDR1 and CDR2 (germline): LGHNA, YSLEER. V was shortened by 0 bases and J by 8 bases, with 11 bases between the two germline ends. This CDR3 reads CASSQESTGYSPLHF. In DNA, the CDR3 is TGCGCCAGCAGCCAAGAGAGCACAGGTTATTCACCCCTCCACTTT.

This clonotype showed up just a few times. The rearrangement joins TRBV14 to TRBJ1-6; D is ambiguous. Trimming stripped 1 base from V and 7 bases from J, with 14 bases between. The germline V gene has CDR1 SGHDN and CDR2 FVKESK. There are 16 residues in the CDR3. CDR3 nucleotides: TGTGCCAGCAGCCAAGGGGAGGCCCGCTTAAATTCACCCCTCCACTTT. Translating it yields CASSQGEARLNSPLHF.

The J gene is TRBJ1-2, the V gene TRBV7-2; weak D call: TRBD1 (5 bases). The CDR3 is 14 amino acids. Trimming took 7 bases from V and 2 from J, leaving 14 bases between them. Germline CDR1 SGHTA, CDR2 FQGNSA. The CDR3 loop is CASIPGTGNYGYTF. The CDR3 DNA follows: TGTGCCAGCATCCCAGGTACAGGCAACTATGGCTACACCTTC.

Here the CDR3 DNA reads TGCGCCAGCAGCCGACAGGGGTCCCTGGGGGATACGCAGTATTTT. It codes for CASSRQGSLGDTQYF. The genes are TRBV5-1 and TRBJ2-3; the match to TRBD1 covers 8 bases. J lost 6 bases, V lost 4 bases, and 10 bases had no gene match. CDR1 is SGHRS and CDR2 is YFSETQ in the germline V gene. The CDR3 sequence is 15 residues long.

Here the CDR3 reads CASSQGLGSGGDTGELFF. Written as DNA, the CDR3 is TGTGCCAGCAGCCAAGGACTTGGGAGCGGGGGAGACACCGGGGAGCTGTTTTTT. This chain joins TRBV4-2 and TRBJ2-2; the match to TRBD2 covers 8 bases. V lost 1 base, J lost 3 bases, and 10 bases stayed unmatched. The length of the CDR3 is 18 residues. The germline gives CDR1 LGHNA, CDR2 YNFKEQ.

This clonotype was recorded a few times. This chain links TRBV11-2 with TRBJ2-7; no firm D call. V lost 5 bases and J 1 base, leaving 9 bases between the germline ends. The CDR3 runs to 13 residues. Germline V lookup: CDR1 SGHAT, CDR2 FQNNGV. The CDR3 sequence is CASSISFSYEQYF. The CDR3 bases are TGTGCCAGCAGCATTAGCTTTTCCTACGAGCAGTACTTC.